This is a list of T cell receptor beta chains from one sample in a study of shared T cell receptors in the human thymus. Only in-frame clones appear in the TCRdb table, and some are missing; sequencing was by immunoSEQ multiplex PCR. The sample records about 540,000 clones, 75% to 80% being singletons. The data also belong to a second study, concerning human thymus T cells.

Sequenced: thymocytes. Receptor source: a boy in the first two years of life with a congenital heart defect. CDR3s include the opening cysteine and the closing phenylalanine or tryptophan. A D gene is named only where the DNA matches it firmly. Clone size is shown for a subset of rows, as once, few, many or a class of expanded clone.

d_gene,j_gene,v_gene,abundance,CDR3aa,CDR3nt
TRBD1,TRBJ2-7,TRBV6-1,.,CASSTPGTGEEEQYF,TGTGCCAGCAGTACCCCGGGGACAGGGGAAGAGGAGCAGTACTTC
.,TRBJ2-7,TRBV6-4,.,CASNPGRESTYEQYF,TGTGCCAGCAACCCTGGGCGGGAATCTACCTACGAGCAGTACTTC
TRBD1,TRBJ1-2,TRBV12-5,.,CASGTGTELYGYTF,TGTGCTAGTGGTACCGGGACAGAATTATATGGCTACACCTTC
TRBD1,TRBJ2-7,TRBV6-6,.,CASSQRVHLTGYEQYF,TGTGCCAGCAGTCAACGGGTACACCTGACAGGGTACGAGCAGTACTTC
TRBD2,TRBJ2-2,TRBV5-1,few,CASSLALREGQTGELFF,TGCGCCAGCAGCTTGGCCTTGAGGGAGGGCCAAACCGGGGAGCTGTTTTTT
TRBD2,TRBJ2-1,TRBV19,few,CASSIGRGSNEQFF,TGTGCCAGTAGTATAGGGCGGGGGAGTAATGAGCAGTTCTTC
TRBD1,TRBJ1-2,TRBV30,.,CAWTPTPGAGGTYGYTF,TGTGCCTGGACCCCCACCCCTGGGGCAGGGGGGACCTATGGCTACACCTTC
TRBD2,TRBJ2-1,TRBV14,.,CASSHTSGRALPNEQFF,TGTGCCAGCAGCCACACTAGCGGGAGGGCCCTCCCCAATGAGCAGTTCTTC
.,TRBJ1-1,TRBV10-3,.,CAIRQVDTEAFF,TGTGCCATCCGACAGGTCGACACTGAAGCTTTCTTT
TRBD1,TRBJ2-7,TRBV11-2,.,CASSSTGGGQYF,TGTGCCAGCAGCTCTACAGGGGGAGGGCAGTACTTC
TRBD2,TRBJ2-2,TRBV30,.,CAWSGRDTGELFF,TGTGCCTGGAGCGGGAGGGACACCGGGGAGCTGTTTTTT
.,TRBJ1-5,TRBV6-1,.,CASSQGPNQPQHF,TGTGCCAGCTCACAGGGTCCGAATCAGCCCCAGCATTTT
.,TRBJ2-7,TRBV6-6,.,CASRAVAAGYEQYF,TGTGCCAGCAGAGCGGTAGCGGCTGGCTACGAGCAGTACTTC
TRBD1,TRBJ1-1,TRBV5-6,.,CASNKQGGTEAFF,TGTGCCAGCAATAAACAGGGGGGCACTGAAGCTTTCTTT
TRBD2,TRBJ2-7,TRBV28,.,CASSQGRERLSYEQYF,TGTGCCAGCAGCCAAGGGAGGGAGCGGCTCTCCTACGAGCAGTACTTC
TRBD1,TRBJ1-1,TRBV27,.,CASRSLPGQGSRGGNAEAFF,TGTGCCAGCAGGTCGCTTCCGGGACAGGGTTCTCGGGGCGGAAACGCTGAAGCTTTCTTT
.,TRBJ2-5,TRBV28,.,CASSFLLEVGETQYF,TGTGCCAGCAGTTTTCTACTCGAGGTTGGCGAGACCCAGTACTTC
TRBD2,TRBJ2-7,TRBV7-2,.,CASSPRGGGRIYEQYF,TGTGCCAGCAGCCCCCGGGGGGGCGGGAGGATCTACGAGCAGTACTTC
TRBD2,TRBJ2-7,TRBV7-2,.,CASRPPERGPGDEQYF,TGTGCCAGCAGACCCCCGGAGCGGGGGCCGGGGGACGAGCAGTACTTC
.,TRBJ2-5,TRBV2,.,CATQGRPRETQYF,TGTGCCACCCAGGGGCGGCCTCGGGAGACCCAGTACTTC
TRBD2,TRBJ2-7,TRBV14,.,CASSQDAYLAGELIHYEQYF,TGTGCCAGCAGCCAAGATGCTTACCTAGCGGGAGAGTTGATTCACTACGAGCAGTACTTC
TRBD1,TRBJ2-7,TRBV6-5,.,CASSRRDRGYEQYF,TGTGCCAGCAGCCGCCGGGACAGGGGCTACGAGCAGTACTTC
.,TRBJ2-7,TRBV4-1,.,CASSQLPWGQPYEQYF,TGCGCCAGCAGCCAACTCCCGTGGGGACAACCCTACGAGCAGTACTTC
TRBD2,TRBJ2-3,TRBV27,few,CASTPGTSGFGGTDTQYF,TGTGCCAGCACCCCCGGGACTAGCGGATTTGGGGGCACAGATACGCAGTATTTT
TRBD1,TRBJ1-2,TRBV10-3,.,CAISGQGLEVYGYTF,TGTGCCATCAGTGGACAGGGGTTAGAAGTCTATGGCTACACCTTC
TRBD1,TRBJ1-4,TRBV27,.,CASSLRNRGRSGNEKLFF,TGTGCCAGCAGTTTAAGGAACAGGGGGCGTAGTGGGAATGAAAAACTGTTTTTT
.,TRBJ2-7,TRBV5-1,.,CASSHDGGDSIDIGEQYF,TGCGCCAGCAGCCACGACGGGGGGGACAGCATAGATATTGGCGAGCAGTACTTC
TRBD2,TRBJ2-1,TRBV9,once,CASSPRPHQSSGTAYGEQFF,TGTGCCAGCAGCCCGAGACCCCATCAGAGTAGCGGGACCGCCTACGGGGAGCAGTTCTTC
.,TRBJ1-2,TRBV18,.,CASSPVGEHYGYTF,TGTGCCAGCTCCCCCGTCGGAGAGCACTATGGCTACACCTTC